The following is a T cell receptor beta chain sequence with its context. Its antigen is as yet unknown. CDR1 SEHNR and CDR2 FQNEAQ come from the germline V gene (reference sequence). The CDR3 runs 13 residues. With 8 bases removed from V and 2 bases from J, the gap between germline ends came to 12 bases. These data come from a study of OX40 agonist ivuxolimab in advanced cancers. The protocol was immunoSEQ multiplex PCR, while the TCRdb copy is restricted to in-frame clones and leaves out a portion. The sample comprises some 130,000 clones, about 93% of which are singletons, and more than 1% rests with the top ten. Findings and limits, study-wide: Several nonresponders also turned out to have low normalized T-cell clonal expansion. At doses 0.1 to 3.0 mg/kg, CD4+ and CD8+ clones expanded. Clonal expansion in partial responders at 0.1-3.0 mg/kg ranked among the lowest.

Source: CD4+ or CD8+ T cells sorted from blood, taken in a trial of the OX40 agonist ivuxolimab. The chain joins TRBV7-9 to TRBJ1-2; tentatively, D is TRBD1 (6 bases). The receptor was derived from an adult with an advanced solid tumor such as melanoma, head and neck, liver or kidney cancer. The CDR3 nucleotides read TGTGCCAGCGGCGGGGGCCTGAACTATGGCTACACCTTC. Protein sequence: CASGGGLNYGYTF. Combining the CDR3 with reference TRBV7-9 and TRBJ1-2 gives the whole variable domain DTGVSQNPRHKITKRGQNVTFRCDPISEHNRLYWYRQTLGQGPEFLTYFQNEAQLEKSRLLSDRFSAERPKGSFSTLEIQRTEQGDSAMYLCASGGGLNYGYTFGSGTRLTVV.